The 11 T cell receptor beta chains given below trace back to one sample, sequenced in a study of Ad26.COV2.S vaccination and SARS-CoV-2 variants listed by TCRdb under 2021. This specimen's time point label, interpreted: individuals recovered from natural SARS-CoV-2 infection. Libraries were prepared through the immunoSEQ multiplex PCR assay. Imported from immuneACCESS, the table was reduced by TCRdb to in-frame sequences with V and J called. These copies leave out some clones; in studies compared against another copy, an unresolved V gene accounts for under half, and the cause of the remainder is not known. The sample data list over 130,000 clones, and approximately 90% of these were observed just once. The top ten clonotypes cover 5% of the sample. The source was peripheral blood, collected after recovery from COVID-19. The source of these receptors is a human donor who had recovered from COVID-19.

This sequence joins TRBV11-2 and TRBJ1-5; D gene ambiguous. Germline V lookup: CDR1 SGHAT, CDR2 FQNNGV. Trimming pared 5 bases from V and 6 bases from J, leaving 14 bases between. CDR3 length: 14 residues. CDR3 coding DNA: TGTGCCAGCAGCCCCGTCGAGGTGATTCAGCCCCAGCATTTT. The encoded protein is CASSPVEVIQPQHF.

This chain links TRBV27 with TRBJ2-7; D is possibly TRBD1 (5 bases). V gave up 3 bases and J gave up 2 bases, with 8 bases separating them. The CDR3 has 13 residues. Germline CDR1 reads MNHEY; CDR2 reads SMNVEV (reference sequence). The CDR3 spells CASSFGRAYEQYF. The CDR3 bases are TGTGCCAGCAGTTTTGGCAGGGCCTACGAGCAGTACTTC.

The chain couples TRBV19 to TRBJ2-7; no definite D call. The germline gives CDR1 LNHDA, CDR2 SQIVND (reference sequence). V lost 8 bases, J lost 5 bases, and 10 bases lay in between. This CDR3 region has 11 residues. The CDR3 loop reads CASSYRDEQYF. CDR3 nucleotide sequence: TGTGCCAGTTCCTACCGGGACGAGCAGTACTTC.

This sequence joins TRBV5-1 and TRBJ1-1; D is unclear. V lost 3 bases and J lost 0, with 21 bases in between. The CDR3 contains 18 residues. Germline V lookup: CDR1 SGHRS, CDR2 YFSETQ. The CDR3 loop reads CASSSNPPGSFMNTEAFF. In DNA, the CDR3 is TGCGCCAGCAGCTCGAATCCGCCGGGGAGTTTTATGAACACTGAAGCTTTCTTT.

CDR3 amino acids: CASSSPGGAGLLQETQYF. The CDR3 DNA follows: TGTGCCAGCAGTTCCCCGGGGGGGGCGGGACTTTTACAAGAGACCCAGTACTTC. The chain employs TRBV28 and TRBJ2-5, with TRBD2 identical over 8 bases. CDR1 is MDHEN, CDR2 SYDVKM, per germline. Trimming cost V 4 bases and J 2 bases; bases outside gene matches: 15. This CDR3 is 18 amino acids long. The variable domain in full, with the rest retrieved from reference TRBV28 and TRBJ2-5, is DVKVTQSSRYLVKRTGEKVFLECVQDMDHENMFWYRQDPGLGLRLIYFSYDVKMKEKGDIPEGYSVSREKKERFSLILESASTNQTSMYLCASSSPGGAGLLQETQYFGPGTRLLVL.

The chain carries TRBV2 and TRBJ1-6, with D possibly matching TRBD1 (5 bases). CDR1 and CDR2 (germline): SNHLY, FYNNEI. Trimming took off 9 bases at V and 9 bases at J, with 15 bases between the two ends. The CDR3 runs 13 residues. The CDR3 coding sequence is TGTGCCAGTCGGAGACAGCAAGGTTCACCCCTCCACTTT. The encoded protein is CASRRQQGSPLHF. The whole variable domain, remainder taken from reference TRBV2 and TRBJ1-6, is EPEVTQTPSHQVTQMGQEVILRCVPISNHLYFYWYRQILGQKVEFLVSFYNNEISEKSEIFDDQFSVERPDGSNFTLKIRSTKLEDSAMYFCASRRQQGSPLHFGNGTRLTVT.

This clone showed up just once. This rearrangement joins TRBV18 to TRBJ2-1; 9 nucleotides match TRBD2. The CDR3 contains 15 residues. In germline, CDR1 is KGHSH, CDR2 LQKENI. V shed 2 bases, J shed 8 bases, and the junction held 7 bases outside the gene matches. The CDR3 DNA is TGTGCCAGCTCACCAAATCCGGGACTAGCACATGAGCAGTTCTTC. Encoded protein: CASSPNPGLAHEQFF.

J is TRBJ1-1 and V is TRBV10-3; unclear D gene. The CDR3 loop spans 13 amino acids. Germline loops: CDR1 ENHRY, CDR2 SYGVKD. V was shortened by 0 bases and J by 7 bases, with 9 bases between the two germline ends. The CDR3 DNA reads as TGTGCCATCAGTGAGTCTGTCATCGGTGAAGCTTTCTTT. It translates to CAISESVIGEAFF.

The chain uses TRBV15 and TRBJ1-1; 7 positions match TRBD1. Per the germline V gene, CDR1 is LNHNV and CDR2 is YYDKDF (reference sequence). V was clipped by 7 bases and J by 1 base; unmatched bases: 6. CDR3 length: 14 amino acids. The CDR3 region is CATNTGATNTEAFF. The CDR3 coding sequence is TGTGCCACCAACACAGGGGCGACGAACACTGAAGCTTTCTTT.

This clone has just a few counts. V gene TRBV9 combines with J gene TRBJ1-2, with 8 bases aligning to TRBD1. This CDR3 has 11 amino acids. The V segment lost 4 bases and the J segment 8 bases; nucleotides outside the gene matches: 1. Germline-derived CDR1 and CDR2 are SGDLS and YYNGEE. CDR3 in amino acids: CASSRDRGYTF. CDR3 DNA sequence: TGTGCCAGCAGCCGGGACAGGGGCTACACCTTC.

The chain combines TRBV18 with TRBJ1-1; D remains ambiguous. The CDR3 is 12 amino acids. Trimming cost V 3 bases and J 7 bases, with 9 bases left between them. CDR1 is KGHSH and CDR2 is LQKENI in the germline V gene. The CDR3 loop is CASSPVLLEAFF. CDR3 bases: TGTGCCAGCTCACCCGTTCTCCTTGAAGCTTTCTTT.